This entry concerns a single TCR beta chain. The data belong to a study of T cell changes during pregnancy in multiple sclerosis. This CDR3 region has 15 residues. V dropped 3 bases and J dropped 3 bases, with 12 bases sitting between them. Germline-derived CDR1 and CDR2 are SEHNR and FQNEAQ (reference sequence). Profiling relied on immunoSEQ multiplex PCR, and the TCRdb table lists in-frame clones only, not all of them. The top ten clones hold approximately 1.5% of a sample with roughly 45,000 clones, 75% to 90% of them seen once. The clonotype originates from a female donor in good health, enrolled as a control in a pregnancy study. V gene TRBV7-9 combines with J gene TRBJ2-1, with a possible D match to TRBD1 (6 bases). The starting material was peripheral blood, obtained in the first trimester of pregnancy. The CDR3 is CASSLSGTSYNEQFF. The CDR3 nucleotides read TGTGCCAGCAGCTTGTCCGGGACAAGCTACAATGAGCAGTTCTTC.